This T cell receptor beta chain derives from a study of blood T cell repertoires in COVID-19. Study overall: Collection of acute and convalescent COVID-19 samples took place in the United States, Italy and Spain. PBMCs, B-cell-depleted T cells, or T cells were the source of the cDNA or gDNA that made up the material.

CDR3 length equals 15 residues. From germline, CDR1 is MGHDK and CDR2 SYGVNS. The trim removed 5 bases at V and 7 bases at J, leaving 8 bases unmatched. Per the original data handling: Cell counts per sample came from amplifying reference gene primers. Clones were read by immunoSEQ multiplex PCR, and TCRdb kept only the in-frame ones, dropping some. V and J calls and clone size follow that table, whereas D and trimming were derived from the DNA. The sample records roughly 250,000 clones, more than 70% being singletons. Participant-given clinical history determined each cohort assignment. The TCR comes from a woman aged 40 to 50 with acute COVID-19. Sequenced: PBMCs or T cells enriched from blood (not recorded which). The V and J genes are TRBV25-1 and TRBJ2-1; 10 bases fit TRBD2. The CDR3, as DNA: TGTGCCAGCAGTAATCCGGGACTAGCGCCAAATGAGCAGTTCTTC. Protein sequence: CASSNPGLAPNEQFF.